This T cell receptor (beta chain) was found in a study of blood T cell repertoires in COVID-19. Study-level background: The origin of the acute and convalescent COVID-19 samples was the United States, Italy and Spain. In each case, the material was cDNA or gDNA derived from T cells, B-cell-depleted T cells, or PBMCs.

This clone was picked up one time. The CDR3 runs 15 residues. Looked up from germline, CDR1 is LNHNV and CDR2 is YYDKDF (reference sequence). The ends were cut back, 0 bases at V and 2 bases at J, with 8 bases in the middle. Study processing details: Amplifying reference gene primers gave estimates of nucleated cell counts. Profiling relied on immunoSEQ multiplex PCR, and the TCRdb table lists in-frame clones only, not all of them. The V and J calls and clone size come from that table; D and trimming were worked out from the DNA. Of hundreds of thousands of clones in the sample, about 80% were seen once.

The TCR comes from a woman in her thirties or forties with active or convalescent COVID-19. Source material: peripheral blood. The V and J genes are TRBV15 and TRBJ1-5; D is uncertain. The CDR3 region is CATSRDPLGNQPQHF. CDR3 bases: TGTGCCACCAGCAGAGATCCACTGGGCAATCAGCCCCAGCATTTT.